The rows below give T cell receptor beta chains drawn from one sample of a study of blood T cells in healthy people across ages. TCRdb fed the 5' RACE reads into MiXCR, producing one record per CDR3 protein. Altogether approximately 730,000 distinct CDR3 sequences are present, 53% being singletons, with the ten largest covering approximately 40%. Sequencing input: blood. The receptors were gathered from a man older than 75 in good health. Each CDR3 is given with its conserved first and last residue. D genes are given only for firm matches. Clone size is shown for a subset of rows, as once, few, many or a class of expanded clone.

CASSQGANSNQPQHF	TGTGCCAGCAGCCAGGGGGCGAATAGCAATCAGCCCCAGCATTTT	TRBJ1-5	15	TRBV4-2	NA	NA
CASSLRQQTRSYEQYF	TGTGCCAGCAGCTTAAGACAGCAAACCCGCTCCTACGAGCAGTACTTC	TRBJ2-7	16	TRBV13	few	NA
CASSFSPSMRAFF	TGTGCCAGCAGTTTTTCCCCCTCCATGCGTGCTTTCTTT	TRBJ1-1	13	TRBV27	NA	NA
CASSQITGTGAYEQYF	TGTGCCAGCAGCCAAATTACCGGGACAGGGGCGTACGAGCAGTACTTC	TRBJ2-7	16	TRBV7-9	NA	TRBD1
CASGGWDRGRNEQFF	TGTGCCAGCGGGGGGTGGGACAGGGGTCGGAATGAGCAGTTCTTC	TRBJ2-1	15	TRBV28	few	TRBD1
CSARDTHKETQYF	TGCAGTGCTAGAGATACCCACAAAGAGACCCAGTACTTC	TRBJ2-5	13	TRBV20-1	NA	NA
CSARWDRDGKTQYF	TGCAGTGCTAGGTGGGACAGGGATGGGAAGACCCAGTACTTC	TRBJ2-5	14	TRBV20-1	NA	TRBD1
CASSLRPRSFYGYTF	TGTGCCAGCAGCCTTCGCCCACGTAGCTTCTATGGCTACACCTTC	TRBJ1-2	15	TRBV21-1	NA	NA
CASSRAISYNEQFF	TGTGCCAGCTCCAGGGCTATTTCTTACAATGAGCAGTTCTTC	TRBJ2-1	14	TRBV18	NA	NA
CATSDLRWAGQFRNEKLFF	TGTGCCACCAGTGATTTGCGGTGGGCAGGGCAGTTTCGTAATGAAAAACTGTTTTTT	TRBJ1-4	19	TRBV24-1	NA	NA
CATRLAGQNTGELFF	TGTGCCACCAGACTAGCGGGACAAAACACCGGGGAGCTGTTTTTT	TRBJ2-2	15	TRBV24-1	NA	TRBD2
CASSLENGLAGGEQFF	TGTGCCAGCAGCTTAGAAAACGGACTAGCGGGAGGTGAGCAGTTCTTC	TRBJ2-1	16	TRBV7-3	NA	TRBD2
CSARPRDRGKYEQYF	TGCAGTGCTAGACCCCGGGACAGGGGAAAGTACGAGCAGTACTTC	TRBJ2-7	15	TRBV20-1	NA	TRBD1
CSANQGTFQETQYF	TGCAGTGCTAACCAGGGGACCTTCCAAGAGACCCAGTACTTC	TRBJ2-5	14	TRBV20-1	few	NA
CARSSGRAGNEQFF	TGTGCCAGAAGTAGCGGGAGGGCCGGCAATGAGCAGTTCTTC	TRBJ2-1	14	TRBV2	NA	TRBD2
CASSQGLAGTDTQYF	TGTGCCAGCAGCCAAGGGCTAGCGGGCACAGATACGCAGTATTTT	TRBJ2-3	15	TRBV4-2	few	TRBD2
CATSETRPNTGELFF	TGTGCCACCAGTGAGACCCGACCGAACACCGGGGAGCTGTTTTTT	TRBJ2-2	15	TRBV24-1	NA	NA
CASNTQGPYGYTF	TGTGCCAGCAATACCCAGGGGCCCTATGGCTACACCTTC	TRBJ1-2	13	TRBV6-1	NA	NA
CASSHRTSGFYNEQFF	TGTGCCAGCAGTCATCGGACTAGCGGCTTCTACAATGAGCAGTTCTTC	TRBJ2-1	16	TRBV7-9	few	TRBD2
CASSLWGTLTYEQYF	TGTGCCAGCAGTTTATGGGGGACATTAACCTACGAGCAGTACTTC	TRBJ2-7	15	TRBV28	few	NA
CSARRAGGPGELFF	TGCAGTGCTAGAAGGGCTGGGGGGCCCGGGGAGCTGTTTTTT	TRBJ2-2	14	TRBV20-1	NA	NA
CASSTGTPSYNEQFF	TGCGCCAGCAGCACTGGGACACCCTCCTACAATGAGCAGTTCTTC	TRBJ2-1	15	TRBV5-1	NA	NA
CASSFNSDSPLHF	TGTGCCAGCAGTTTTAACAGCGATTCACCCCTCCACTTT	TRBJ1-6	13	TRBV6-5	NA	NA
CASSSDRTGSRVGAGELFF	TGCGCCAGCAGTTCTGATAGAACAGGTTCTCGAGTTGGCGCCGGGGAGCTGTTTTTT	TRBJ2-2	19	TRBV5-1	NA	NA
CSAKRPDQPQHF	TGCAGTGCTAAACGTCCGGATCAGCCCCAGCATTTT	TRBJ1-5	12	TRBV20-1	few	NA
CASSDVQGVYEQYF	TGTGCCAGCAGTGACGTTCAGGGCGTCTACGAGCAGTACTTC	TRBJ2-7	14	TRBV2	NA	NA
CSAQTGGNTEAFF	TGCAGCGCTCAGACAGGGGGCAACACTGAAGCTTTCTTT	TRBJ1-1	13	TRBV29-1	NA	TRBD1
CATSSPKDVFYEQYF	TGTGCCACCAGCAGTCCTAAGGATGTCTTCTACGAGCAGTACTTC	TRBJ2-7	15	TRBV15	few	NA
CASSQDRGGEKLFF	TGTGCCAGCAGCCAAGACAGAGGTGGTGAAAAACTGTTTTTT	TRBJ1-4	14	TRBV12-3/TRBV12-4	NA	NA
CSARDHGSASYNEQFF	TGCAGTGCTAGAGATCACGGTAGCGCGTCCTACAATGAGCAGTTCTTC	TRBJ2-1	16	TRBV20-1	many	NA
CASIRGGGNIQYF	TGTGCCAGCATCCGGGGAGGAGGAAACATTCAGTACTTC	TRBJ2-4	13	TRBV2	NA	NA
CASSPPGTLIGAARYAYF	TGTGCCAGCAGTCCTCCCGGGACTCTTATCGGGGCTGCCAGATACGCGTATTTT	TRBJ2-3	18	TRBV27	few	NA
CASSVNTGAPDTQYF	TGTGCCAGCAGCGTTAACACAGGGGCCCCAGATACGCAGTATTTT	TRBJ2-3	15	TRBV9	NA	TRBD1
CATSEDRGSADTQYF	TGTGCCACCAGTGAAGACAGGGGTTCGGCAGATACGCAGTATTTT	TRBJ2-3	15	TRBV24-1	NA	TRBD1
CATRGQGASGANVLTF	TGTGCCACCAGGGGACAGGGGGCCTCTGGGGCCAACGTCCTGACTTTC	TRBJ2-6	16	TRBV24-1	NA	TRBD1
CASSARALLDTDTQYF	TGTGCCAGCAGTGCCCGGGCACTCTTGGACACAGATACGCAGTATTTT	TRBJ2-3	16	TRBV25-1	NA	NA
CASSGNRNQPQHF	TGTGCCAGCAGCGGAAACCGCAATCAGCCCCAGCATTTT	TRBJ1-5	13	TRBV6-1	once	NA
CASSPFPGQAQIEQYF	TGCGCCAGCAGCCCATTCCCGGGGCAGGCCCAGATCGAGCAGTACTTC	TRBJ2-7	16	TRBV4-1	NA	NA
CASSVVEGNYGYTF	TGTGCCAGCAGCGTAGTCGAGGGGAACTATGGCTACACCTTC	TRBJ1-2	14	TRBV9	few	NA
CASSQDLWVMNTEAFF	TGTGCCAGCAGCCAAGATCTATGGGTCATGAACACTGAAGCTTTCTTT	TRBJ1-1	16	TRBV3-1	NA	NA
CASSVDVRDNEQFF	TGTGCCAGCAGCGTAGACGTCAGGGACAATGAGCAGTTCTTC	TRBJ2-1	14	TRBV9	few	NA
CSAPRPGQGAIGGELFF	TGCAGCGCACCCCGACCGGGACAGGGGGCGATTGGGGGGGAGCTGTTTTTT	TRBJ2-2	17	TRBV29-1	many	TRBD1
CASSQVAGLGPNFGANVLTF	TGTGCCAGCAGCCAAGTAGCAGGGCTAGGCCCTAACTTCGGGGCCAACGTCCTGACTTTC	TRBJ2-6	20	TRBV3-1	NA	NA
CALVRSEHNEQFF	TGTGCCCTAGTACGTAGCGAACACAATGAGCAGTTCTTC	TRBJ2-1	13	TRBV21-1	few	NA
CASKGPNLAKNIQYF	TGTGCCAGCAAGGGGCCTAACCTAGCCAAAAACATTCAGTACTTC	TRBJ2-4	15	TRBV25-1	NA	NA
CASSSGQGRGYTF	TGTGCCAGCAGCTCGGGACAGGGTCGTGGCTACACCTTC	TRBJ1-2	13	TRBV3-1	many	TRBD1
CASSLQLAGAYEQYF	TGTGCCAGCAGCCTACAGCTAGCGGGAGCATACGAGCAGTACTTC	TRBJ2-7	15	TRBV7-6	NA	TRBD2
CASSLASGPGTGYTF	TGCGCCAGCAGCTTGGCGTCAGGTCCGGGGACCGGCTACACCTTC	TRBJ1-2	15	TRBV5-1	NA	NA
CASSFSLAGGGTYEQYF	TGCGCCAGCAGCTTTTCGCTAGCGGGAGGGGGGACCTACGAGCAGTACTTC	TRBJ2-7	17	TRBV5-1	few	TRBD2
CASSYLTSGSGNEQFF	TGTGCCAGCAGCTACCTGACTAGCGGGAGTGGGAATGAGCAGTTCTTC	TRBJ2-1	16	TRBV7-9	NA	TRBD2
CASSPTGPTANEQFF	TGTGCCAGCAGCCCGACGGGGCCGACCGCCAATGAGCAGTTCTTC	TRBJ2-1	15	TRBV7-3	NA	NA
CASTPGQGLFYGYTF	TGTGCCAGCACCCCGGGACAGGGGCTTTTCTATGGCTACACCTTC	TRBJ1-2	15	TRBV12-3/TRBV12-4	NA	TRBD1
CSCLSGIGVEQFF	TGCAGCTGTCTTAGCGGGATAGGTGTTGAGCAGTTCTTC	TRBJ2-1	13	TRBV29-1	NA	TRBD2
CASSLFGTGGSAEAFF	TGCGCCAGCAGCTTGTTCGGGACAGGGGGTTCCGCTGAAGCTTTCTTT	TRBJ1-1	16	TRBV5-1	few	TRBD1